The 26 T cell receptor beta chains presented below share a single source sample, sequenced in a study of blood T cell repertoires in COVID-19. Libraries were prepared by immunoSEQ multiplex PCR; TCRdb keeps only in-frame clonotypes and omits some of them. This sample has some 300,000 clones, with 75% to 90% found just once. The sequenced sample was peripheral blood. These receptors were obtained from a woman between 70 and 85 years old with COVID-19, enrolled during active disease.

The chain couples TRBV2 to TRBJ2-1; no clear D. This CDR3 contains 14 residues. Germline V CDR1 and CDR2: SNHLY, FYNNEI. V gave up 8 bases and J gave up 4 bases, with 15 bases separating them. CDR3 loop: CASGGSYLYNEQFF. DNA for the CDR3: TGTGCCAGCGGCGGCAGCTACCTTTACAATGAGCAGTTCTTC.

The chain combines TRBV10-2 with TRBJ2-4, with a possible D match to TRBD1 (5 bases). There are 16 residues in the CDR3. The V end lost 2 bases, the J end lost 3 bases, and 14 bases lay between the germline ends. The germline V gene has CDR1 WSHSY and CDR2 SAAADI. Here the CDR3 reads CASSEPFRDGKNIQYF. In DNA, the CDR3 is TGCGCCAGCAGTGAGCCGTTCAGGGATGGCAAAAACATTCAGTACTTC.

The rearrangement uses TRBV7-3 and TRBJ2-3, with D perhaps TRBD2 (6 bases). The V gene lost 2 bases and the J gene lost 3 bases, with 12 bases spanning the gap. The CDR3 contains 15 residues. The germline gives CDR1 SGHTA, CDR2 FQGTGA. The CDR3 DNA follows: TGTGCCAGCAGCTTAGCAGGGAGCGGGACAGATACGCAGTATTTT. This codes for CASSLAGSGTDTQYF. Supplemented by reference TRBV7-3 and TRBJ2-3, the full variable domain reads GAGVSQTPSNKVTEKGKYVELRCDPISGHTALYWYRQSLGQGPEFLIYFQGTGAADDSGLPNDRFFAVRPEGSVSTLKIQRTERGDSAVYLCASSLAGSGTDTQYFGPGTRLTVL.

V is TRBV3-1 (or the pseudogene TRBV3-2) and J is TRBJ1-6, with TRBD1 identical over 7 bases. V gave up 1 base and J gave up 9 bases; unmatched junction bases: 9. CDR1 and CDR2 (germline): LGHDT, YNNKEL (reference sequence). The CDR3 contains 16 residues. In DNA, the CDR3 is TGTGCCAGCAGCCAAGCCTCCGGGACAGAGACTTCACCCCTCCACTTT. Protein product: CASSQASGTETSPLHF.

This rearrangement joins TRBV9 to TRBJ2-4, with D perhaps matching TRBD2 (5 bases). Germline CDR1 reads SGDLS; CDR2 reads YYNGEE. Trimming took off 3 bases at V and 0 bases at J, with 22 bases between the two ends. The CDR3 extends over 19 amino acids. This CDR3 reads CASSEGDYRPTSAKNIQYF. The CDR3, as DNA: TGTGCCAGCAGCGAGGGAGACTACCGCCCTACTTCAGCCAAAAACATTCAGTACTTC. The whole variable domain, remainder taken from reference TRBV9 and TRBJ2-4, is DSGVTQTPKHLITATGQRVTLRCSPRSGDLSVYWYQQSLDQGLQFLIQYYNGEERAKGNILERFSAQQFPDLHSELNLSSLELGDSALYFCASSEGDYRPTSAKNIQYFGAGTRLSVL.

V and J are TRBV7-9 and TRBJ2-1, with a possible D match to TRBD2 (6 bases). The CDR3 spans 12 residues. Trimming removed 1 base from V and 9 bases from J, with 7 bases in between. Germline loops: CDR1 SEHNR, CDR2 FQNEAQ (reference sequence). The CDR3 sequence: CASSLVGGEQFF. DNA of the CDR3: TGTGCCAGCAGCTTAGTGGGGGGTGAGCAGTTCTTC.

This clone came up once. This rearrangement joins TRBV7-2 to TRBJ1-2; maybe TRBD1 (6 bases). Germline V gives CDR1 SGHTA, CDR2 FQGNSA. V was cut by 5 bases and J by 6 bases, with 19 bases left in between. The CDR3 has 15 residues. This CDR3 reads CASSIHRAPMDGYTF. In nucleotides, the CDR3 is TGTGCCAGCAGCATTCACAGGGCCCCCATGGATGGCTACACCTTC.

The rearrangement links TRBV21-1 to TRBJ2-5; TRBD1 is taken as the D call from the table, unchecked against the DNA. TRBV21-1 is classified as a pseudogene. The CDR3 is made up of 15 amino acids. The CDR3 loop reads CASSFGRTVPLTQYF. The CDR3, as DNA: TGTGCCAGCAGCTTCGGAAGGACAGTGCCGTTGACCCAGTACTTC.

This chain uses TRBV19 with TRBJ2-3, with TRBD2 as a possible D gene (5 bases). The CDR3 has 14 amino acids. V lost 5 bases and J lost 5, with 14 bases in between. Germline CDR1 and CDR2: LNHDA and SQIVND (reference sequence). This CDR3 reads CASSLGSGGDTQYF. CDR3 in DNA: TGTGCCAGTAGTCTTGGGTCCGGAGGAGATACGCAGTATTTT.

This sequence joins TRBV6-5 and TRBJ1-6, with TRBD1 identical over 7 bases. Germline V gives CDR1 MNHEY, CDR2 SVGAGI. V gave up 5 bases and J gave up 10 bases; unmatched junction bases: 5. This CDR3 has 13 amino acids. CDR3 bases: TGTGCCAGCAGTCACAGGGGACACTCACCCCTCCACTTT. As protein: CASSHRGHSPLHF.

This clone has only one observation. This chain joins TRBV5-6 and TRBJ2-5; 9 positions match TRBD2. The V and J ends lost 4 bases and 1 base, in that order; junction bases with no gene match: 8. Germline-derived CDR1 and CDR2 are SGHDT and YYEEEE. This CDR3 has 16 amino acids. CDR3 bases: TGTGCCAGCAGCCCTATGGGCGGGGGGGTCCAAGAGACCCAGTACTTC. Encoded protein: CASSPMGGGVQETQYF.

The chain combines TRBV2 with TRBJ2-1, with TRBD1 identical over 8 bases. The CDR3 totals 16 residues. V dropped 4 bases and J dropped 1; count of bases not matched to a gene: 6. The V gene's germline CDR1 is SNHLY and CDR2 FYNNEI. CDR3 residues: CASSVSGGASYNEQFF. For the CDR3, the DNA is TGTGCCAGCAGTGTCTCAGGGGGCGCTTCCTACAATGAGCAGTTCTTC.

Notes on this clone: The sample contains more than one DNA sequence encoding this CDR3. V usage is TRBV6-5 and J usage is TRBJ2-5, with D tentatively TRBD2 (6 bases). The CDR3 is made up of 15 amino acids. With 0 bases removed from V and 5 bases from J, the gap between germline ends came to 13 bases. The V gene's germline CDR1 is MNHEY and CDR2 SVGAGI. The CDR3 here is CASSYSSGGRETQYF. Here the CDR3 DNA reads TGTGCCAGCAGTTACTCGTCCGGGGGTCGGGAGACCCAGTACTTC.

The sample holds a few counts of this clone. The rearrangement uses TRBV2 and TRBJ1-1; TRBD1 matches 8 bases. There are 16 residues in the CDR3. J gave up 5 bases and V 5 bases, and 13 bases lay outside the gene matches. From germline, CDR1 is SNHLY and CDR2 FYNNEI. The CDR3 DNA is TGTGCCAGCAGTCGAAGGGGAATACGACAGGGGACTGAAGCTTTCTTT. Its translation: CASSRRGIRQGTEAFF.

The V call is TRBV24-1, the J call TRBJ1-2; no clear D gene. The CDR3 is 14 residues long. Between the trimmed V and J ends, which lost 3 bases and 5 bases, there was a span of 12 bases. The V gene's germline CDR1 is KGHDR and CDR2 SFDVKD. CDR3 nucleotides: TGTGCCACCAGTGATAACGTCGGACTTTATGGCTACACCTTC. This encodes CATSDNVGLYGYTF.

The chain uses TRBV27 and TRBJ1-1; D uncertain. The germline gives CDR1 MNHEY, CDR2 SMNVEV (reference sequence). The germline V and J ends were trimmed by 5 bases and 4 bases, with 5 bases remaining between them. The CDR3 loop spans 11 amino acids. In DNA, the CDR3 is TGTGCCAGCAGTGGGCCCACTGAAGCTTTCTTT. Its protein product is CASSGPTEAFF.

The chain combines TRBV6-2 or TRBV6-3 with TRBJ1-2, with D possibly matching TRBD1 (5 bases). Germline CDR1 and CDR2: MNHEY and SVGEGT. The CDR3 runs to 12 residues. The V end lost 4 bases, the J end lost 4 bases, and 7 bases lay between the germline ends. The CDR3 protein is CASSSDSYGYTF. Here the CDR3 DNA reads TGTGCCAGCAGTTCCGACAGCTATGGCTACACCTTC.

V gene TRBV2 combines with J gene TRBJ2-3, with 8 bases that match TRBD1. The germline V gene has CDR1 SNHLY and CDR2 FYNNEI. V was pared by 5 bases and J by 14 bases, with 21 bases of the junction left unmatched. CDR3 size: 16 residues. This chain's CDR3 is CASSPDRGKFSGPWYF. For the CDR3, the DNA is TGTGCCAGCAGTCCCGACAGGGGCAAGTTTTCGGGTCCGTGGTATTTT.

This clone was seen only a few times. CDR3 sequence (DNA): TGTGCCATCGAGAAAAGAACGGGACAGGGAATAACTGAAGCTTTCTTT. As protein: CAIEKRTGQGITEAFF. The chain couples TRBV19 to TRBJ1-1, with 9 bases identical to TRBD1. Germline V gives CDR1 LNHDA, CDR2 SQIVND (reference sequence). The CDR3 totals 16 residues. V lost 10 bases to trimming and J lost 5 bases; unmatched junction nucleotides: 17. Variable domain in full (rest from reference TRBV19 and TRBJ1-1): DGGITQSPKYLFRKEGQNVTLSCEQNLNHDAMYWYRQDPGQGLRLIYYSQIVNDFQKGDIAEGYSVSREKKESFPLTVTSAQKNPTAFYLCAIEKRTGQGITEAFFGQGTRLTVV.

This clone was seen a single time. The V gene is TRBV4-3, the J gene TRBJ2-7; TRBD1 is a possible D gene (7 bases). The V end lost 3 bases, the J end lost 2 bases, and 14 bases lay between the germline ends. This CDR3 comprises 15 residues. The germline CDR1 and CDR2 sequences are LGHNA and YSLEER. Written as DNA, the CDR3 is TGCGCCAGCAGCCAGGGGAGGACAGGAGCCTACGAGCAGTACTTC. Its translation: CASSQGRTGAYEQYF.

The chain uses TRBV5-6 and TRBJ1-1, with D unclear. V was cut by 0 bases and J by 1 base, with 7 bases left in between. Per the germline V gene, CDR1 is SGHDT and CDR2 is YYEEEE. This CDR3 comprises 14 residues. CDR3 amino acids: CASSLDSPNTEAFF. CDR3 nucleotide sequence: TGTGCCAGCAGCTTGGACAGCCCGAACACTGAAGCTTTCTTT.

The chain couples TRBV7-9 to TRBJ2-7; 8 positions agree with TRBD1. This CDR3 spans 14 amino acids. Germline V gene sequence: CDR1 SEHNR, CDR2 FQNEAQ (reference sequence). The trim removed 5 bases at V and 1 base at J, leaving 4 bases unmatched. DNA for the CDR3: TGTGCCAGCAGCACGACAGGGGTGTCCTACGAGCAGTACTTC. Its protein product is CASSTTGVSYEQYF. Full variable domain (rest looked up from reference TRBV7-9 and TRBJ2-7): DTGVSQNPRHKITKRGQNVTFRCDPISEHNRLYWYRQTLGQGPEFLTYFQNEAQLEKSRLLSDRFSAERPKGSFSTLEIQRTEQGDSAMYLCASSTTGVSYEQYFGPGTRLTVT.

The chain joins TRBV19 to TRBJ2-7, with a weak D call TRBD1 (6 bases). This CDR3 has 15 residues. V lost 3 bases and J 3 bases, leaving 15 bases between the germline ends. Germline values: CDR1 LNHDA, CDR2 SQIVND (reference sequence). DNA of the CDR3: TGTGCCAGTAGTATTACCCACAGGGACCTCTACGAGCAGTACTTC. It encodes CASSITHRDLYEQYF.

The V call is TRBV7-9, the J call TRBJ1-2; 7 positions match TRBD1. This CDR3 has 13 residues. With V trimmed by 3 bases and J by 7 bases, 5 bases remained unmatched. Germline CDR1 and CDR2: SEHNR and FQNEAQ (reference sequence). DNA for the CDR3: TGTGCCAGCAGCTTTTTGCAGGGGGGTGGCTACACCTTC. As protein: CASSFLQGGGYTF.

V gene TRBV10-3 combines with J gene TRBJ1-4; D is undetermined. V lost 2 bases, J lost 0 bases, and 13 bases lay in between. Germline V lookup: CDR1 ENHRY, CDR2 SYGVKD. The CDR3 is made up of 17 amino acids. The CDR3 region is CAISESGLTSTNEKLFF. CDR3 sequence (DNA): TGTGCCATCAGTGAGAGTGGGCTCACATCAACTAATGAAAAACTGTTTTTT.

The rearrangement links TRBV7-9 to TRBJ2-5, with 11 positions matching TRBD2. Germline assignment: CDR1 SEHNR and CDR2 FQNEAQ (reference sequence). Unmatched junction bases numbered 7, after V lost 3 bases and J lost 7 bases. The CDR3 has 15 residues. CDR3 DNA sequence: TGTGCCAGCAGCTTGACTAGCGGGGCCGCGGGGACCCAGTACTTC. Translated: CASSLTSGAAGTQYF.